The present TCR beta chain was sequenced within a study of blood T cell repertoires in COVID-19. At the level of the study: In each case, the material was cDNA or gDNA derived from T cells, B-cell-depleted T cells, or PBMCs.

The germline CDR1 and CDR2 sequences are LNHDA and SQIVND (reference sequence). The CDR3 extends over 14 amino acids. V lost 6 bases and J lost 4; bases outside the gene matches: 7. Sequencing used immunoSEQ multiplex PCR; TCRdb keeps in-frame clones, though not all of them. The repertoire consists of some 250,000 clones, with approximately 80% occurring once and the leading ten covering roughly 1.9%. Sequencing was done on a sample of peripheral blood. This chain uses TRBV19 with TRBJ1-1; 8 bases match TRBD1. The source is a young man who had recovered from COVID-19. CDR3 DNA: TGTGCCAGTAGCGGACAGGGTTCGGCCACTGAAGCTTTCTTT. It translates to CASSGQGSATEAFF.